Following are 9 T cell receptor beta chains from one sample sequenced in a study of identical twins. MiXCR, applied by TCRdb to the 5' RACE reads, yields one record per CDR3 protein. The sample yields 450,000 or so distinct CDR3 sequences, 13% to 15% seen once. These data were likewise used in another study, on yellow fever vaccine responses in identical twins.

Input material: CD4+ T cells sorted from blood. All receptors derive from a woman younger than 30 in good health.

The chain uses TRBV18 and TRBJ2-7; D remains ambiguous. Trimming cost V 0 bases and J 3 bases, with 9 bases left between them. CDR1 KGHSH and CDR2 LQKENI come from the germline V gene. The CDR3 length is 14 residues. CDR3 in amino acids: CASSPPNRFYEQYF. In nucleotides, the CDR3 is TGTGCCAGCTCACCACCGAACAGATTCTACGAGCAGTACTTC.

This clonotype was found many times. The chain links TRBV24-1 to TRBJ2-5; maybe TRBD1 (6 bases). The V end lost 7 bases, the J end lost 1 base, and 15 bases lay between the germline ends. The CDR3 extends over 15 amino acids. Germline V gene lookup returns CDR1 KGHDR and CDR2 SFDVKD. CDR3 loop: CATSLGRGGQETQYF. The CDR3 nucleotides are TGTGCCACCAGCCTCGGTAGAGGGGGCCAAGAGACCCAGTACTTC.

The chain's CDR3 is CARTSGSSNTGELFF. The DNA of the CDR3 is TGTGCCAGGACTAGCGGGAGCTCGAACACCGGGGAGCTGTTTTTT. V is TRBV7-9 and J is TRBJ2-2; TRBD2 matches at 12 bases. With 9 bases clipped from V and 0 bases from J, the junction kept 2 bases outside the gene matches. Germline CDR1 and CDR2: SEHNR and FQNEAQ (reference sequence). The CDR3 runs 15 residues.

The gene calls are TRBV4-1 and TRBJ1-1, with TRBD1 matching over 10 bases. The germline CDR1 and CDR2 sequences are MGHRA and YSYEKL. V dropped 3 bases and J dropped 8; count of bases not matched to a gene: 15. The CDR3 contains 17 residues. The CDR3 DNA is TGCGCCAGCAGCCAGGATCCGGGACAGGGGAATCATAACGAAGCTTTCTTT. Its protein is CASSQDPGQGNHNEAFF.

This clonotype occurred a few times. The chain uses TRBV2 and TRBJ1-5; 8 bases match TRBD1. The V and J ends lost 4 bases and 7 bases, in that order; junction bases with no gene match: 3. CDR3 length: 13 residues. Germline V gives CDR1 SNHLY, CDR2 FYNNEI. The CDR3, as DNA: TGTGCCAGCAGTGCCGACAGGGGCCAGCCCCAGCATTTT. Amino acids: CASSADRGQPQHF.

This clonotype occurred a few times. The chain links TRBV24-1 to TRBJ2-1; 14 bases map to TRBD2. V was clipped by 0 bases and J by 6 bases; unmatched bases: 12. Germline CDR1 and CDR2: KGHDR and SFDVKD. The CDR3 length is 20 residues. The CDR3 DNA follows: TGTGCCACCAGTGATTTGGGGACTAGCGGGAGTCCTGGGTTACTCAATGAGCAGTTCTTC. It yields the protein CATSDLGTSGSPGLLNEQFF.

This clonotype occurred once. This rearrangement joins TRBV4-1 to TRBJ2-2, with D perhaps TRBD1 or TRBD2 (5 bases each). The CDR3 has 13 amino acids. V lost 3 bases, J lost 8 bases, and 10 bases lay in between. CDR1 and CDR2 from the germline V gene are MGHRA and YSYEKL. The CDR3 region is CASSQGRRGELFF. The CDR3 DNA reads TGCGCCAGCAGCCAGGGGCGGAGGGGGGAGCTGTTTTTT.

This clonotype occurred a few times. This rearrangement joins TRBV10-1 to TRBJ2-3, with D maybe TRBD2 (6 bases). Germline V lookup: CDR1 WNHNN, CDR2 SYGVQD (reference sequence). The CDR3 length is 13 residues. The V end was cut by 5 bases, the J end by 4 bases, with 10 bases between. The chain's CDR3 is CASSLRDSDTQYF. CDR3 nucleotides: TGCGCCAGCAGTCTCCGGGACTCAGATACGCAGTATTTT.

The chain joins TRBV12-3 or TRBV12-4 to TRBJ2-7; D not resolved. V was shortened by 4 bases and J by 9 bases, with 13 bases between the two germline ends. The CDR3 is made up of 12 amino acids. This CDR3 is CASSSALGWQYF. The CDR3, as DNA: TGTGCCAGCAGTTCCGCCCTGGGGTGGCAGTACTTC.